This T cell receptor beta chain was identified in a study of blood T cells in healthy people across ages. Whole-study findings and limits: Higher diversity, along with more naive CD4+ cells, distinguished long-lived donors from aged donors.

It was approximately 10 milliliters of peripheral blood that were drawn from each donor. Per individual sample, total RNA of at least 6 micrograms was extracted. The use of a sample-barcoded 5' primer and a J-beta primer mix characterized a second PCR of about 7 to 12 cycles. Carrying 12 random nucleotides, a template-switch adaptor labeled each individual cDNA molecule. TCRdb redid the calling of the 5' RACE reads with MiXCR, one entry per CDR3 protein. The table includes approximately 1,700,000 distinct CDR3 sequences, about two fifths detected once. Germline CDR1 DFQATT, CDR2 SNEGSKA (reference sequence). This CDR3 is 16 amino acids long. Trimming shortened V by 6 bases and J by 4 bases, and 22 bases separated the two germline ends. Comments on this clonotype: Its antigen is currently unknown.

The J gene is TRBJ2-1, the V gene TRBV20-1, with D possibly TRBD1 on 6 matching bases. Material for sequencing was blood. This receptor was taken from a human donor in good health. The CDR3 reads CSANQRTGQSYNEQFF. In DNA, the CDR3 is TGCAGTGCAAACCAACGCACGGGACAATCATACAATGAGCAGTTCTTC.